This TCR beta chain was sequenced for a study of T cell responses to AZD1222 COVID-19 vaccine. Comment on this clone: Its antigen is not identified.

Study conclusions and caveats: Recipients of two AZD1222 doses showed rising Spike-specific TCR breadth and depth.

Repertoires were generated with immunoSEQ multiplex PCR, while TCRdb's copy carries only in-frame clones and drops some. The sample consists of 80,000 or so clones, around nine tenths of them appearing once. Trimming removed 4 bases from V and 6 bases from J, with 8 bases in between. This CDR3 spans 13 amino acids. Germline values: CDR1 SGDLS, CDR2 YYNGEE. Sequencing was performed on peripheral blood, taken on day 0 of MenACWY control vaccination. V is TRBV9 and J is TRBJ1-6; D is uncertain. The source of this sequence is an adult in good health. CDR3: CASSQDFNSPLHF. In nucleotides, the CDR3 is TGTGCCAGCAGCCAGGACTTTAATTCACCCCTCCACTTT.